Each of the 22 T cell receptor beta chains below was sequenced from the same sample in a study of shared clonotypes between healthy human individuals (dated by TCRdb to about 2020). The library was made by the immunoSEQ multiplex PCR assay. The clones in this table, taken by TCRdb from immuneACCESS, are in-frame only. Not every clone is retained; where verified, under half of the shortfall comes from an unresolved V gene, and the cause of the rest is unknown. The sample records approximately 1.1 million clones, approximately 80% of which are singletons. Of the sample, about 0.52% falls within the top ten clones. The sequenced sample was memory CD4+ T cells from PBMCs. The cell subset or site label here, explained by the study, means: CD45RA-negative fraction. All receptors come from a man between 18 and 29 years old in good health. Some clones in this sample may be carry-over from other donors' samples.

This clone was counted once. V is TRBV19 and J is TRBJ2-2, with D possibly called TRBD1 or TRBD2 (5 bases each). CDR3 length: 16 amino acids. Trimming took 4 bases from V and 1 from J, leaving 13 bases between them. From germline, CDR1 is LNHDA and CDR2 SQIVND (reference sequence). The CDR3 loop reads CASSNDRGVNTGELFF. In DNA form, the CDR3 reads TGTGCCAGTAGTAATGATCGGGGCGTGAACACCGGGGAGCTGTTTTTT.

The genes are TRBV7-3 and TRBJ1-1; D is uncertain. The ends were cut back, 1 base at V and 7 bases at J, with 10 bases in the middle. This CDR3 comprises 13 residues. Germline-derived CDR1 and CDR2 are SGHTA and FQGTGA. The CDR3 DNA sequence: TGTGCCAGCAGCTTAATCGGGCGGGGTGAAGCTTTCTTT. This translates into CASSLIGRGEAFF.

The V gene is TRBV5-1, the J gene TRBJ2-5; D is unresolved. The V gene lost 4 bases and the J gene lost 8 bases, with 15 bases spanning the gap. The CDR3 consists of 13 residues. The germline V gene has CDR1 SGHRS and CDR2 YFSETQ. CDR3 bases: TGCGCCAGCAGCCCGACGGAGCTTGCAACCCAGTACTTC. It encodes CASSPTELATQYF.

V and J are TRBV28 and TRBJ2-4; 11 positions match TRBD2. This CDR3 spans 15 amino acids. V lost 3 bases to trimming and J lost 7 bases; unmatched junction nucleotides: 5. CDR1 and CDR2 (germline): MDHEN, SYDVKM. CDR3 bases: TGTGCCAGCAGTTTTAGCGGGAGGGAGGGGAACATTCAGTACTTC. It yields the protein CASSFSGREGNIQYF. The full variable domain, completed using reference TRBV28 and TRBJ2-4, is DVKVTQSSRYLVKRTGEKVFLECVQDMDHENMFWYRQDPGLGLRLIYFSYDVKMKEKGDIPEGYSVSREKKERFSLILESASTNQTSMYLCASSFSGREGNIQYFGAGTRLSVL.

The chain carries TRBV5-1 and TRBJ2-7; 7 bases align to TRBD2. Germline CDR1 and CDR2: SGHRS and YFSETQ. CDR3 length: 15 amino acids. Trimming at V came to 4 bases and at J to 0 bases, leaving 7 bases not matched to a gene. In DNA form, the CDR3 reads TGCGCCAGCAGCCGTAGCGGGTGGAGCTCCTACGAGCAGTACTTC. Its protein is CASSRSGWSSYEQYF.

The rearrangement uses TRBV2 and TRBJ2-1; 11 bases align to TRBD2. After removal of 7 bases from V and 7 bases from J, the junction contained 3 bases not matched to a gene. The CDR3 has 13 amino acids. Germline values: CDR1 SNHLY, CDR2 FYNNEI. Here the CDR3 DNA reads TGTGCCAGCACACTAGCGGGAGTTAATGAGCAGTTCTTC. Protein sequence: CASTLAGVNEQFF.

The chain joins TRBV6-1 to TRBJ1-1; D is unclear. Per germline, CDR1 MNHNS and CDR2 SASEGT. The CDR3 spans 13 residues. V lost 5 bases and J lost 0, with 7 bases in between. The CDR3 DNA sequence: TGTGCCAGCAGTATGCAGATGAACACTGAAGCTTTCTTT. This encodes CASSMQMNTEAFF.

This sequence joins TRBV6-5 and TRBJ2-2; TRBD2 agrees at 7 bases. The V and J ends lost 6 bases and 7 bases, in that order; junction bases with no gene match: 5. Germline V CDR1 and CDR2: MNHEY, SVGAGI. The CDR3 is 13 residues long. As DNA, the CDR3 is TGTGCCAGCAGGCCTAGCGGCGGCGGGGAGCTGTTTTTT. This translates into CASRPSGGGELFF.

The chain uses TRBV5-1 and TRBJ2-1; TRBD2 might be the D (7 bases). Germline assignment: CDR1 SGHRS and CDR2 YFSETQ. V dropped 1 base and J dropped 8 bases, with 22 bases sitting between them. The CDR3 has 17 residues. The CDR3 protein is CASSLPSGAGVRDEQFF. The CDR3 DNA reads TGCGCCAGCAGCTTGCCTTCGGGGGCGGGAGTCCGCGATGAGCAGTTCTTC.

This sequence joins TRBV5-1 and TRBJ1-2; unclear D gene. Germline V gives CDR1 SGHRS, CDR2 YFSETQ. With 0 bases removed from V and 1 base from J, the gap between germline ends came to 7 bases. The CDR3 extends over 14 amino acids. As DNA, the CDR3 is TGCGCCAGCAGCTTGGACCAGAGTAACTATGGCTACACCTTC. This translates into CASSLDQSNYGYTF.

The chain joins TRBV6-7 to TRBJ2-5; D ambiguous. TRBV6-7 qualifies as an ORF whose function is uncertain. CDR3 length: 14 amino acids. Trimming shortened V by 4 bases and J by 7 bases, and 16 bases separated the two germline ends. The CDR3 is CASSWAAERRTQYF. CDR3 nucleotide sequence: TGTGCCAGCAGTTGGGCGGCGGAGAGGAGGACCCAGTACTTC.

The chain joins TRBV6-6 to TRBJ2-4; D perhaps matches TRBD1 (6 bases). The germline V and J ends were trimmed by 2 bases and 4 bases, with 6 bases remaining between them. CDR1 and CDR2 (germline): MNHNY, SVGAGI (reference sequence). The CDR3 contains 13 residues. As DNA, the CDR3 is TGTGCCAGCAGTTACGGACAGAAAAACATTCAGTACTTC. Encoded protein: CASSYGQKNIQYF.

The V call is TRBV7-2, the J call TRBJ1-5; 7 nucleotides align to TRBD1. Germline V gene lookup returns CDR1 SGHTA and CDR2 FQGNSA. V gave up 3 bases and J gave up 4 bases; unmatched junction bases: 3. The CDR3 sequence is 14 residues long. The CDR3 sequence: CASSLDRMNQPQHF. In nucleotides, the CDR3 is TGTGCCAGCAGCTTGGACAGGATGAATCAGCCCCAGCATTTT. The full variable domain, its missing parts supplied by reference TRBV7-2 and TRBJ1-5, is GAGVSQSPSNKVTEKGKDVELRCDPISGHTALYWYRQSLGQGLEFLIYFQGNSAPDKSGLPSDRFSAERTGGSVSTLTIQRTQQEDSAVYLCASSLDRMNQPQHFGDGTRLSIL.

CDR3: CASSYQGVTGELFF. The CDR3 nucleotides are TGTGCCAGCAGCTACCAGGGGGTTACCGGGGAGCTGTTTTTT. The V call is TRBV7-3, the J call TRBJ2-2, with 7 bases lining up with TRBD1. Trimming at V came to 4 bases and at J to 5 bases, leaving 4 bases not matched to a gene. The CDR3 runs 14 residues. Germline CDR1 reads SGHTA; CDR2 reads FQGTGA.

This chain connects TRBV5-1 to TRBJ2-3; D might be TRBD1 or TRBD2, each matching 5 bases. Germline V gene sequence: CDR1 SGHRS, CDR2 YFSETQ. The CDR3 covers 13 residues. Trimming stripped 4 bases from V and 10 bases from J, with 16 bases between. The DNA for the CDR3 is TGCGCCAGCAGCCCGGGGACGGTCCAGGCGCAGTATTTT. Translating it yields CASSPGTVQAQYF.

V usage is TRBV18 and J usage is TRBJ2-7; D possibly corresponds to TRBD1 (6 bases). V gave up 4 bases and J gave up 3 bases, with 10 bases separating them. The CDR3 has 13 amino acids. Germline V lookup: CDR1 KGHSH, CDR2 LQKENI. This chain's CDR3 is CASSQQTGYEQYF. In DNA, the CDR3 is TGTGCCAGCTCACAACAGACAGGCTACGAGCAGTACTTC.

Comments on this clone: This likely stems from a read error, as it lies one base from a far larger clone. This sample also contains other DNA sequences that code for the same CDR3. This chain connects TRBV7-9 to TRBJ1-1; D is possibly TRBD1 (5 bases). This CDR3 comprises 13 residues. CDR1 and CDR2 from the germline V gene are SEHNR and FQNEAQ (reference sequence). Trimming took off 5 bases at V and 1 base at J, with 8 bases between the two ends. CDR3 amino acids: CASSLGQNTEAFF. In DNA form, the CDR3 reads TGTGCCAGCAGCCTCGGACAGAACACTGAAGCTTTCTTT.

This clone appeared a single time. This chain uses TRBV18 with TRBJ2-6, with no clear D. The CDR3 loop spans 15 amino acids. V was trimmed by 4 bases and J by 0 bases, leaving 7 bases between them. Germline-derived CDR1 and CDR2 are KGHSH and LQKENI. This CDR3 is CASSRSSSGANVLTF. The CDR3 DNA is TGTGCCAGCTCACGGAGTAGCTCTGGGGCCAACGTCCTGACTTTC. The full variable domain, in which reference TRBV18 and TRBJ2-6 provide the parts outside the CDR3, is NAGVMQNPRHLVRRRGQEARLRCSPMKGHSHVYWYRQLPEEGLKFMVYLQKENIIDESGMPKERFSAEFPKEGPSILRIQQVVRGDSAAYFCASSRSSSGANVLTFGAGSRLTVL.

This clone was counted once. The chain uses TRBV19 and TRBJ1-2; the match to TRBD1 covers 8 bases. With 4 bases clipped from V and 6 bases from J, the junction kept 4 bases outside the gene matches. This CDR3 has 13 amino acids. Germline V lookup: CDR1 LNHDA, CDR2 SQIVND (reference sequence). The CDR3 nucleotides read TGTGCCAGTAGTAGACGACAGGGGCATGGCTACACCTTC. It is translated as CASSRRQGHGYTF.

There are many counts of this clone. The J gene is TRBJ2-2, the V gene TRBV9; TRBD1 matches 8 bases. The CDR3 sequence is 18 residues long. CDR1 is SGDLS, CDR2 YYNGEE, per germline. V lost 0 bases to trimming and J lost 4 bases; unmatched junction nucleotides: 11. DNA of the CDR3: TGTGCCAGCAGCGTAGATCCCCGGACAGGGCGTCTCACCGGGGAGCTGTTTTTT. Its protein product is CASSVDPRTGRLTGELFF.

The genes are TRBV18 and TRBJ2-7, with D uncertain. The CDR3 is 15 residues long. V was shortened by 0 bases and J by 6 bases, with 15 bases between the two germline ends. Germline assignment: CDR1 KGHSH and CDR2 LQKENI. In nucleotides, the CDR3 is TGTGCCAGCTCACCACCCAATGGACCCGGAGTCGAGCAGTACTTC. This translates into CASSPPNGPGVEQYF. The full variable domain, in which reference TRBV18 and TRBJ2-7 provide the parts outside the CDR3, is NAGVMQNPRHLVRRRGQEARLRCSPMKGHSHVYWYRQLPEEGLKFMVYLQKENIIDESGMPKERFSAEFPKEGPSILRIQQVVRGDSAAYFCASSPPNGPGVEQYFGPGTRLTVT.

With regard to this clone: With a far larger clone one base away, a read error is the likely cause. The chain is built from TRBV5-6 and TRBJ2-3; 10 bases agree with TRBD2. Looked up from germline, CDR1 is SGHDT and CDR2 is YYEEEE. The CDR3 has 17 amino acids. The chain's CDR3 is CASSSRLAGVTRDAQYF. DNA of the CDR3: TGTGCCAGCAGCTCCAGACTAGCGGGCGTCACGAGAGATGCGCAGTATTTT.